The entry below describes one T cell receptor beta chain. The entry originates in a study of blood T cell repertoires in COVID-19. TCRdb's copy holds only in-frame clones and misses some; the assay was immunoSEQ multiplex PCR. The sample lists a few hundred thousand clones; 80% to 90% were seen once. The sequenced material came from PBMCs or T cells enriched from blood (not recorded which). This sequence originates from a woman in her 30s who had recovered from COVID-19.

For the CDR3, the DNA is TGTGCCAGCAGTGTCCGGGGGGGTTATGGCTACACCTTC. The encoded protein is CASSVRGGYGYTF. This rearrangement joins TRBV2 to TRBJ1-2; possibly TRBD1 for D (5 bases). This CDR3 contains 13 residues. Trimming removed 4 bases at V and 5 bases at J, with 11 bases between. The germline gives CDR1 SNHLY, CDR2 FYNNEI.